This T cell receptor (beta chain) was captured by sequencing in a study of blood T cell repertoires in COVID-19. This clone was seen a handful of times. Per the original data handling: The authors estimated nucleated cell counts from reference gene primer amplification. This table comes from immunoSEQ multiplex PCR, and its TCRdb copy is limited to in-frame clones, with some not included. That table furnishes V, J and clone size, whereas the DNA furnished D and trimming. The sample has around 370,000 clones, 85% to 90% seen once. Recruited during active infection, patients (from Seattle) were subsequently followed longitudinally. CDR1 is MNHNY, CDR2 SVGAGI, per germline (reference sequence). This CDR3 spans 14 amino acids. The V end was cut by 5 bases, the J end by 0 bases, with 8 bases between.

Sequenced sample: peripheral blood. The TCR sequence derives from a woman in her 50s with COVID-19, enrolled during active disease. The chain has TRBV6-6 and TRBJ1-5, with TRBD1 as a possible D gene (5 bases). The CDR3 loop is CASSPGNSNQPQHF. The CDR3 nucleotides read TGTGCCAGCAGTCCAGGGAATAGCAATCAGCCCCAGCATTTT.